Shown below are 4 T cell receptor beta chains from a single sample sequenced in a study of CD8+ T cells in alopecia areata. Treatment described: oral pan-JAK inhibitor, 5-10 mg twice daily. Sequencing used cDNA as its template, made by extracting RNA and reverse transcribing it. Clones were read by immunoSEQ multiplex PCR, and TCRdb kept only the in-frame ones, dropping some. The sample contains about 120,000 clones, more than 40% of which appear only once. The sample consisted of CD4+ T cells sorted from blood, taken at week 4, from a patient treated with tofacitinib. These receptors were taken from a human donor with alopecia areata.

The V gene is TRBV13, the J gene TRBJ2-7, with D tentatively TRBD1 or TRBD2 (5 bases each). The germline gives CDR1 PRHDT, CDR2 FYEKMQ (reference sequence). The ends were cut back, 2 bases at V and 1 base at J, with 12 bases in the middle. The CDR3 consists of 15 residues. CDR3 region: CASSLIPGPSYEQYF. The CDR3 DNA follows: TGTGCCAGCAGCTTAATCCCGGGGCCTTCCTACGAGCAGTACTTC.

The J gene is TRBJ1-1, the V gene TRBV9; D gene ambiguous. This CDR3 contains 12 residues. Germline V gives CDR1 SGDLS, CDR2 YYNGEE. V lost 3 bases and J 1 base, leaving 4 bases between the germline ends. CDR3 sequence (DNA): TGTGCCAGCAGCGCCCCGAACACTGAAGCTTTCTTT. The encoded protein is CASSAPNTEAFF.

The J gene is TRBJ2-5, the V gene TRBV18; TRBD2 agrees at 10 bases. CDR3 length: 18 amino acids. Germline V gene data show CDR1 as KGHSH and CDR2 as LQKENI. J was trimmed by 4 bases and V by 3 bases; bases with no gene match: 14. The CDR3 DNA reads TGTGCCAGCTCACCGCGGGGTCGGTCTAGCGGGAGTTCAGAGACCCAGTACTTC. This encodes CASSPRGRSSGSSETQYF.

This rearrangement joins TRBV29-1 to TRBJ1-1; D may be TRBD1 (6 bases). The CDR3 runs to 12 residues. Germline V gene data show CDR1 as SQVTM and CDR2 as ANQGSEA. With 5 bases removed from V and 5 bases from J, the gap between germline ends came to 12 bases. The CDR3: CSVLQGWTEAFF. CDR3 coding DNA: TGCAGCGTTTTACAGGGTTGGACTGAAGCTTTCTTT.